A single sample gave rise to the 18 T cell receptor beta chains below, sequenced in a study of blood T cell repertoires in COVID-19. This table comes from immunoSEQ multiplex PCR, and its TCRdb copy is limited to in-frame clones, with some not included. The sample has about 250,000 clones, more than 80% seen once. Sequenced: PBMCs or T cells enriched from blood (not recorded which). All receptors come from a young woman who had recovered from COVID-19.

CDR3 loop: CASSPRGTGRGQPQHF. CDR3 in DNA: TGTGCCAGCTCACCACGTGGGACAGGGAGGGGTCAGCCCCAGCATTTT. The chain carries TRBV18 and TRBJ1-5; 9 bases are shared with TRBD1. The length of the CDR3 is 16 residues. Germline CDR1 and CDR2: KGHSH and LQKENI. V shed 1 base, J shed 6 bases, and the junction held 7 bases outside the gene matches.

V usage is TRBV7-9 and J usage is TRBJ1-1; a weak D match, TRBD1 (5 bases). The ends were cut back, 7 bases at V and 4 bases at J, with 19 bases in the middle. CDR3 size: 15 residues. Per germline, CDR1 SEHNR and CDR2 FQNEAQ (reference sequence). The CDR3 sequence is CASKLVGGKITEAFF. The CDR3 DNA sequence: TGTGCCAGCAAACTAGTCGGGGGGAAGATCACTGAAGCTTTCTTT.

This chain links TRBV12-3 or TRBV12-4 with TRBJ1-1; D perhaps matches TRBD1 (6 bases). Trimming removed 6 bases at V and 1 base at J, with 9 bases between. CDR3 length equals 13 residues. This CDR3 is CASRTQGNTEAFF. The DNA of the CDR3 is TGTGCCAGCAGAACACAGGGGAACACTGAAGCTTTCTTT.

This rearrangement joins TRBV5-1 to TRBJ2-5, with 10 bases lining up with TRBD2. Germline CDR1 SGHRS, CDR2 YFSETQ. CDR3 length: 16 amino acids. Unmatched junction bases numbered 5, after V lost 2 bases and J lost 1 base. The CDR3 sequence is CASSFLAGGPQETQYF. In nucleotides, the CDR3 is TGCGCCAGCAGCTTCTTAGCGGGGGGCCCCCAAGAGACCCAGTACTTC.

The rearrangement links TRBV28 to TRBJ1-3; unclear D gene. The V gene's germline CDR1 is MDHEN and CDR2 SYDVKM. The V gene lost 10 bases and the J gene lost 0 bases, with 10 bases spanning the gap. CDR3 size: 13 residues. CDR3 DNA: TGTGCCACCGTAGAATCCTCTGGAAACACCATATATTTT. Translating it yields CATVESSGNTIYF.

The CDR3 DNA is TGTGCCAGCAGCATCGCAGGGACTAGCGGGGGGCCGCGTCCAGATACGCAGTATTTT. Protein: CASSIAGTSGGPRPDTQYF. J is TRBJ2-3 and V is TRBV11-2, with TRBD2 matching over 15 bases. Unmatched junction bases numbered 13, after V lost 5 bases and J lost 4 bases. This CDR3 spans 19 amino acids. Germline CDR1 reads SGHAT; CDR2 reads FQNNGV. Variable domain in full (rest from reference TRBV11-2 and TRBJ2-3): EAGVAQSPRYKIIEKRQSVAFWCNPISGHATLYWYQQILGQGPKLLIQFQNNGVVDDSQLPKDRFSAERLKGVDSTLKIQPAKLEDSAVYLCASSIAGTSGGPRPDTQYFGPGTRLTVL.

The chain has TRBV20-1 and TRBJ1-2; maybe TRBD1 (5 bases). The length of the CDR3 is 11 residues. The V gene lost 6 bases and the J gene lost 8 bases, with 13 bases spanning the gap. Germline V gives CDR1 DFQATT, CDR2 SNEGSKA (reference sequence). CDR3 loop: CSATIRGGYTF. CDR3 in DNA: TGCAGTGCGACCATTAGGGGAGGCTACACCTTC.

The chain combines TRBV10-3 with TRBJ1-4, with D possibly matching TRBD1 (5 bases). V shed 3 bases and J shed 8 bases, with 16 bases lying between them. This CDR3 is 15 amino acids long. Per germline, CDR1 ENHRY and CDR2 SYGVKD. In DNA, the CDR3 is TGTGCCATCAGTGAATTCGGGGACGCGGGAGAAAAACTGTTTTTT. As protein: CAISEFGDAGEKLFF.

CDR3 protein: CASSSRAGLSDTQYF. The CDR3, as DNA: TGTGCCAGCAGTTCCCGAGCCGGACTCTCAGATACGCAGTATTTT. The chain combines TRBV28 with TRBJ2-3, with D possibly being TRBD2 (5 bases). Per germline, CDR1 MDHEN and CDR2 SYDVKM. Trimming left V 4 bases short and J 4 bases short, with 15 bases between. CDR3 length: 15 residues.

The chain employs TRBV6-4 and TRBJ2-5; D is uncertain. Germline-derived CDR1 and CDR2 are MRHNA and SNTAGT. This CDR3 is built from 8 residues. Trimming left V 11 bases short and J 5 bases short, with 3 bases between. The CDR3 sequence is CAEETQYF. The CDR3 nucleotides read TGTGCCGAGGAGACCCAGTACTTC.

The chain recombines TRBV6-5 with TRBJ2-5, with TRBD1 matching over 9 bases. Germline trimming cut 5 bases from V and 3 bases from J; bases unmatched to any gene: 7. CDR3 size: 15 residues. CDR1 is MNHEY and CDR2 is SVGAGI in the germline V gene. The CDR3 DNA is TGTGCCAGCAGTCGACAGGGGGAACCGAAAGAGACCCAGTACTTC. Amino acids: CASSRQGEPKETQYF.

The genes are TRBV3-1 (or the pseudogene TRBV3-2) and TRBJ1-2; TRBD1 aligns across 7 bases. Trimming at V came to 3 bases and at J to 1 base, leaving 5 bases not matched to a gene. Germline lookup yields CDR1 LGHDT and CDR2 YNNKEL (reference sequence). This CDR3 spans 15 amino acids. The CDR3 protein is CASSHPGQINYGYTF. The CDR3 bases are TGTGCCAGCAGCCACCCGGGACAGATTAACTATGGCTACACCTTC.

The sample holds a few counts of this clone. The rearrangement uses TRBV5-6 and TRBJ1-1, with TRBD1 matching over 9 bases. This CDR3 region has 14 residues. Trimming removed 0 bases from V and 7 bases from J; junction bases left unmatched: 4. Germline V lookup: CDR1 SGHDT, CDR2 YYEEEE. This CDR3 is CASSLGDRDGEAFF. Here the CDR3 DNA reads TGTGCCAGCAGCTTGGGGGACAGGGATGGTGAAGCTTTCTTT.

The chain uses TRBV9 and TRBJ1-1; tentative D call: TRBD1 (5 bases). V lost 6 bases, J lost 1 base, and 10 bases lay in between. The CDR3 has 13 residues. Germline CDR1 and CDR2: SGDLS and YYNGEE. CDR3 region: CASTRGQNTEAFF. For the CDR3, the DNA is TGTGCCAGCACCAGAGGACAGAACACTGAAGCTTTCTTT.

This sequence joins TRBV19 and TRBJ2-7; TRBD2 matches at 8 bases. J gave up 3 bases and V 4 bases, and 11 bases lay outside the gene matches. The CDR3 is 16 residues long. From germline, CDR1 is LNHDA and CDR2 SQIVND (reference sequence). Written as DNA, the CDR3 is TGTGCCAGTAGTACTAGCGGGCCCATAGACGACTACGAGCAGTACTTC. Translating gives CASSTSGPIDDYEQYF.

This clone showed up just a few times. The chain links TRBV10-1 to TRBJ2-7, with TRBD2 identical over 8 bases. Germline CDR1 reads WNHNN; CDR2 reads SYGVQD (reference sequence). Trimming took 7 bases from V and 2 from J; bases not matched to a gene: 22. This CDR3 is 19 amino acids long. CDR3 in DNA: TGCGCCAGCACCGACCCCCTCGGGGGCGGAGCGGGGGCCCCCTACGAGCAGTACTTC. This translates into CASTDPLGGGAGAPYEQYF.

The chain combines TRBV10-1 with TRBJ2-7, with D hard to call. The germline V gene encodes CDR1 WNHNN and CDR2 SYGVQD (reference sequence). Trimming pared 3 bases from V and 3 bases from J, leaving 9 bases between. The CDR3 has 13 amino acids. The CDR3 sequence: CASSDVAGYEQYF. The DNA for the CDR3 is TGCGCCAGCAGTGATGTCGCCGGCTACGAGCAGTACTTC.

The chain links TRBV19 to TRBJ1-6, with D unresolved. The CDR3 spans 20 residues. Germline CDR1 and CDR2: LNHDA and SQIVND (reference sequence). V was cut by 5 bases and J by 7 bases, with 30 bases left in between. CDR3 loop: CASSPRGLGKGKGVNSPLHF. Written as DNA, the CDR3 is TGTGCCAGTAGTCCCCGAGGGTTGGGAAAGGGAAAAGGCGTGAATTCACCCCTCCACTTT.